The next 24 T cell receptor beta chains were all read from a single sample in a study of blood T cell repertoires in COVID-19. The repertoire was sequenced with immunoSEQ multiplex PCR; TCRdb's copy has only in-frame clones and lacks some. The sample yields around 300,000 clones, roughly 89% seen once. Sequences were obtained from peripheral blood. These receptors all stem from a middle-aged woman with COVID-19, enrolled during active disease.

The chain recombines TRBV7-9 with TRBJ2-3, with a possible D match to TRBD2 (6 bases). The CDR3 has 15 amino acids. Trimming shortened V by 5 bases and J by 3 bases, and 15 bases separated the two germline ends. Germline V gene lookup returns CDR1 SEHNR and CDR2 FQNEAQ (reference sequence). For the CDR3, the DNA is TGTGCCAGCAGCACCCCCGCGGGGTGGACAGATACGCAGTATTTT. Residues: CASSTPAGWTDTQYF.

This chain joins TRBV30 and TRBJ2-2; 11 nucleotides agree with TRBD2. The CDR3 sequence is 16 residues long. J was trimmed by 4 bases and V by 0 bases; bases with no gene match: 4. Looked up from germline, CDR1 is GTSNPN and CDR2 is SVGIG (reference sequence). CDR3: CAWSVSGRAGTGELFF. Here the CDR3 DNA reads TGTGCCTGGAGTGTTAGCGGGAGGGCCGGCACCGGGGAGCTGTTTTTT.

The rearrangement joins TRBV9 to TRBJ2-6; 8 nucleotides agree with TRBD1. The CDR3 spans 17 residues. Germline V lookup: CDR1 SGDLS, CDR2 YYNGEE. Unmatched junction bases numbered 3, after V lost 1 base and J lost 0 bases. The DNA of the CDR3 is TGTGCCAGCAGCGTACAGGGGGCGTCCTCTGGGGCCAACGTCCTGACTTTC. This sequence encodes CASSVQGASSGANVLTF.

J is TRBJ2-5 and V is TRBV7-2, with D possibly TRBD1 on 6 matching bases. This CDR3 has 13 amino acids. Germline CDR1 reads SGHTA; CDR2 reads FQGNSA. Trimming stripped 5 bases from V and 5 bases from J, with 12 bases between. CDR3: CASSPGQSETQYF. The CDR3 coding sequence is TGTGCCAGCAGCCCCGGACAGTCGGAGACCCAGTACTTC.

V is TRBV9 and J is TRBJ2-5; D is possibly TRBD1 (5 bases). Deletions cut 0 bases from V and 4 bases from J, with 16 bases between. The CDR3 has 16 amino acids. The germline V gene encodes CDR1 SGDLS and CDR2 YYNGEE. CDR3 coding DNA: TGTGCCAGCAGCGTAGCTTCAGGGTCCCAGGGAGAGACCCAGTACTTC. Translating gives CASSVASGSQGETQYF.

The genes are TRBV28 and TRBJ2-1; 11 positions match TRBD2. The CDR3 extends over 21 amino acids. Germline CDR1 MDHEN, CDR2 SYDVKM. Trimming took 1 base from V and 9 from J; bases not matched to a gene: 23. The CDR3 reads CASSLSAPGKSVGTSGTEQFF. In DNA, the CDR3 is TGTGCCAGCAGTTTATCGGCCCCGGGGAAATCGGTAGGGACTAGCGGTACTGAGCAGTTCTTC.

The chain recombines TRBV27 with TRBJ2-1; TRBD2 aligns across 10 bases. J gave up 1 base and V 0 bases, and 6 bases lay outside the gene matches. The CDR3 contains 18 residues. Germline-derived CDR1 and CDR2 are MNHEY and SMNVEV (reference sequence). The CDR3 bases are TGTGCCAGCAGTTTATCCCCCCATAGCGGGAGGTCCTACAATGAGCAGTTCTTC. This translates into CASSLSPHSGRSYNEQFF.

This chain joins TRBV18 and TRBJ1-3, with 9 positions matching TRBD1. The junction had 4 bases not matched to a gene; V was cut back by 3 bases and J by 1 base. This CDR3 spans 16 amino acids. Germline CDR1 and CDR2: KGHSH and LQKENI. The CDR3: CASSPTGTGSGNTIYF. CDR3 sequence (DNA): TGTGCCAGCTCACCCACCGGGACAGGGTCTGGAAACACCATATATTTT.

This chain uses TRBV19 with TRBJ2-2; D possibly corresponds to TRBD2 (7 bases). Germline CDR1 reads LNHDA; CDR2 reads SQIVND (reference sequence). The CDR3 spans 16 residues. V was cut by 6 bases and J by 6 bases, with 20 bases left in between. CDR3 loop: CASRRGGAVISGELFF. The CDR3 region has the DNA TGTGCCAGTAGGCGAGGGGGGGCTGTGATATCCGGGGAGCTGTTTTTT. The full variable domain, with the rest looked up from reference TRBV19 and TRBJ2-2, is DGGITQSPKYLFRKEGQNVTLSCEQNLNHDAMYWYRQDPGQGLRLIYYSQIVNDFQKGDIAEGYSVSREKKESFPLTVTSAQKNPTAFYLCASRRGGAVISGELFFGEGSRLTVL.

The chain has TRBV12-3 or TRBV12-4 and TRBJ1-2, with unresolved D. Trimming took off 3 bases at V and 8 bases at J, with 10 bases between the two ends. The CDR3 covers 12 residues. The DNA of the CDR3 is TGTGCCAGCAGTTTCCCAGGCTTCGGCTACACCTTC. It specifies CASSFPGFGYTF.

This chain links TRBV6-1 with TRBJ1-6; tentative D call: TRBD1 (5 bases). Per the germline V gene, CDR1 is MNHNS and CDR2 is SASEGT. The CDR3 consists of 16 residues. Trimming stripped 4 bases from V and 10 bases from J, with 20 bases between. CDR3 residues: CASSVTRAVLDSPLHF. Here the CDR3 DNA reads TGTGCCAGCAGTGTTACCAGGGCAGTCTTAGACTCACCCCTCCACTTT.

About this clone itself: The sample has other DNA sequences that encode this CDR3 too. This rearrangement joins TRBV18 to TRBJ1-4; D gene uncertain. V was pared by 3 bases and J by 8 bases, with 13 bases between. Germline V CDR1 and CDR2: KGHSH, LQKENI. This CDR3 spans 14 amino acids. This CDR3 reads CASSPPGDAEKLFF. The CDR3 bases are TGTGCCAGCTCACCCCCTGGAGACGCGGAAAAACTGTTTTTT.

This chain joins TRBV19 and TRBJ1-2, with D unresolved. The germline CDR1 and CDR2 sequences are LNHDA and SQIVND (reference sequence). CDR3 length: 16 residues. V dropped 0 bases and J dropped 7 bases, with 18 bases sitting between them. CDR3 nucleotides: TGTGCCAGTAGTATAGATCTTGAGGGCTCCTCGAGTGGCTACACCTTC. It codes for CASSIDLEGSSSGYTF.

The V gene is TRBV28, the J gene TRBJ1-3, with D tentatively TRBD1 (6 bases). The V end was cut by 1 base, the J end by 0 bases, with 16 bases between. This CDR3 is built from 18 residues. Germline V gives CDR1 MDHEN, CDR2 SYDVKM. Here the CDR3 reads CASSLFSGGAGSGNTIYF. In DNA, the CDR3 is TGTGCCAGCAGTTTATTTTCGGGGGGCGCGGGCTCTGGAAACACCATATATTTT.

In its sample, this clone was seen once. V is TRBV9 and J is TRBJ2-7; possibly TRBD2 for D (6 bases). CDR3 length equals 16 residues. The germline V gene encodes CDR1 SGDLS and CDR2 YYNGEE. V was trimmed by 0 bases and J by 4 bases, leaving 17 bases between them. This CDR3 is CASSVAVAARSYEQYF. The CDR3 DNA sequence: TGTGCCAGCAGCGTAGCGGTAGCGGCCAGATCGTACGAGCAGTACTTC.

The chain is built from TRBV19 and TRBJ2-7; 7 nucleotides agree with TRBD1. The CDR3 runs to 13 residues. The ends lost 6 bases at V and 4 bases at J; junction bases unmatched: 6. Germline values: CDR1 LNHDA, CDR2 SQIVND (reference sequence). CDR3 nucleotides: TGTGCCAGTAGCCCGACAGGGATATACGAGCAGTACTTC. It yields the protein CASSPTGIYEQYF. Full variable domain (rest looked up from reference TRBV19 and TRBJ2-7): DGGITQSPKYLFRKEGQNVTLSCEQNLNHDAMYWYRQDPGQGLRLIYYSQIVNDFQKGDIAEGYSVSREKKESFPLTVTSAQKNPTAFYLCASSPTGIYEQYFGPGTRLTVT.

This sequence joins TRBV6-5 and TRBJ1-5; D unresolved. V lost 4 bases and J 1 base, leaving 8 bases between the germline ends. The CDR3 has 14 residues. The germline CDR1 and CDR2 sequences are MNHEY and SVGAGI. The CDR3 reads CASSLAGSNQPQHF. The CDR3, as DNA: TGTGCCAGCAGTTTAGCGGGGAGCAATCAGCCCCAGCATTTT.

V gene TRBV19 combines with J gene TRBJ1-1; D is unresolved. The germline V gene encodes CDR1 LNHDA and CDR2 SQIVND (reference sequence). The CDR3 totals 14 residues. Trimming took 3 bases from V and 2 from J, leaving 10 bases between them. This chain's CDR3 is CASSMREINTEAFF. The CDR3, as DNA: TGTGCCAGTAGTATGCGGGAAATCAACACTGAAGCTTTCTTT.

The chain joins TRBV7-9 to TRBJ1-1; the D gene is possibly TRBD1 (5 bases). Germline-derived CDR1 and CDR2 are SEHNR and FQNEAQ (reference sequence). V lost 5 bases to trimming and J lost 5 bases, with 24 bases between them. The CDR3 runs 17 residues. DNA of the CDR3: TGTGCCAGCAGCCGTGGGACTACGTTTGGCGAAGGTACTGAAGCTTTCTTT. Amino acid sequence: CASSRGTTFGEGTEAFF.

CDR3 region: CASSPRQGATVNTEAFF. The CDR3 coding sequence is TGTGCCAGCAGTCCCAGACAGGGGGCGACGGTGAACACTGAAGCTTTCTTT. The chain employs TRBV28 and TRBJ1-1, with 10 bases lining up with TRBD1. The CDR3 has 17 amino acids. Looked up from germline, CDR1 is MDHEN and CDR2 is SYDVKM. Unmatched junction bases numbered 9, after V lost 5 bases and J lost 0 bases. The full variable domain, with the rest looked up from reference TRBV28 and TRBJ1-1, is DVKVTQSSRYLVKRTGEKVFLECVQDMDHENMFWYRQDPGLGLRLIYFSYDVKMKEKGDIPEGYSVSREKKERFSLILESASTNQTSMYLCASSPRQGATVNTEAFFGQGTRLTVV.

The genes are TRBV6-1 and TRBJ2-3, with TRBD2 matching 11 bases. V was pared by 4 bases and J by 5 bases, with 8 bases of the junction left unmatched. Germline assignment: CDR1 MNHNS and CDR2 SASEGT. CDR3 length equals 16 residues. The CDR3 here is CASSGLILAGGDTQYF. For the CDR3, the DNA is TGTGCCAGCAGTGGCCTTATCCTAGCGGGAGGAGATACGCAGTATTTT.

This sequence joins TRBV30 and TRBJ1-5; 8 bases are shared with TRBD1. After removal of 5 bases from V and 5 bases from J, the junction contained 5 bases not matched to a gene. Germline CDR1 is GTSNPN and CDR2 is SVGIG (reference sequence). This CDR3 contains 13 residues. CDR3 in amino acids: CAWGQGPHQPQHF. In nucleotides, the CDR3 is TGTGCCTGGGGACAGGGACCGCATCAGCCCCAGCATTTT. The complete variable domain, with remaining parts taken from reference TRBV30 and TRBJ1-5, reads SQTIHQWPATLVQPVGSPLSLECTVEGTSNPNLYWYRQAAGRGLQLLFYSVGIGQISSEVPQNLSASRPQDRQFILSSKKLLLSDSGFYLCAWGQGPHQPQHFGDGTRLSIL.

J is TRBJ2-1 and V is TRBV15; the match to TRBD2 covers 12 bases. The CDR3 is 18 residues long. The germline gives CDR1 LNHNV, CDR2 YYDKDF (reference sequence). The junction had 6 bases not matched to a gene; V was cut back by 0 bases and J by 3 bases. CDR3 in amino acids: CATSRDRGTSGRYNEQFF. DNA of the CDR3: TGTGCCACCAGCAGAGATAGGGGGACTAGCGGGCGCTACAATGAGCAGTTCTTC.

The rearrangement uses TRBV9 and TRBJ2-5, with D tentatively TRBD2 (5 bases). Trimming took 1 base from V and 3 from J, leaving 13 bases between them. This CDR3 has 15 amino acids. Per germline, CDR1 SGDLS and CDR2 YYNGEE. The CDR3 here is CASSVTGGHKETQYF. The DNA for the CDR3 is TGTGCCAGCAGCGTAACCGGAGGCCATAAAGAGACCCAGTACTTC. The whole variable domain, filled in from reference TRBV9 and TRBJ2-5, reads DSGVTQTPKHLITATGQRVTLRCSPRSGDLSVYWYQQSLDQGLQFLIQYYNGEERAKGNILERFSAQQFPDLHSELNLSSLELGDSALYFCASSVTGGHKETQYFGPGTRLLVL.